The 21 T cell receptor beta chains below all came from one sample that was sequenced in a study of CD8 T cells in Susac syndrome. Reverse transcription of roughly 0.5 to 1 ug RNA used random hexamers. TCRdb ran MiXCR on the immunoSEQ multiplex PCR reads and lists one entry per CDR3 protein. The table lists more than 150,000 distinct CDR3 sequences, approximately 90% of them singletons, with under 0.085% in the top ten. The sequencing sample was made of CD4+ T cells from PBMCs. Receptor source: a human donor in good health.

The rearrangement joins TRBV25-1 to TRBJ2-3; 16 bases are a match to TRBD2. This CDR3 is built from 20 residues. Per the germline V gene, CDR1 is MGHDK and CDR2 is SYGVNS. After removal of 4 bases from V and 3 bases from J, the junction contained 13 bases not matched to a gene. CDR3 residues: CASSAFPGTSGGAGTDTQYF. The CDR3, as DNA: TGTGCCAGCAGTGCATTCCCCGGGACTAGCGGGGGGGCAGGGACAGATACGCAGTATTTT.

The chain combines TRBV3-1 with TRBJ2-1, with 8 positions matching TRBD2. Looked up from germline, CDR1 is LGHDT and CDR2 is YNNKEL (reference sequence). The CDR3 has 16 amino acids. V lost 0 bases and J lost 7; bases outside the gene matches: 8. CDR3 in amino acids: CASSQDGGRIGNEQFF. CDR3 nucleotides: TGTGCCAGCAGCCAAGATGGCGGGAGGATCGGGAATGAGCAGTTCTTC.

The gene calls are TRBV6-2 or TRBV6-3 and TRBJ2-6; 9 nucleotides align to TRBD1. Germline values: CDR1 MNHEY, CDR2 SVGEGT. Trimming removed 7 bases from V and 0 bases from J; junction bases left unmatched: 10. The length of the CDR3 is 18 residues. The CDR3 DNA reads TGTGCCAGCACCCGCCTGGACAGGGGTAACTCTGGGGCCAACGTCCTGACTTTC. This gives the protein CASTRLDRGNSGANVLTF.

V gene TRBV29-1 combines with J gene TRBJ2-5, with 9 bases aligning to TRBD1. The CDR3 totals 12 residues. The ends lost 6 bases at V and 5 bases at J; junction bases unmatched: 4. Germline V gene sequence: CDR1 SQVTM, CDR2 ANQGSEA. CDR3 coding DNA: TGCAGCGTGACAGGGGGGGAGGAGACCCAGTACTTC. Translation: CSVTGGEETQYF.

V usage is TRBV24-1 and J usage is TRBJ2-3; TRBD2 agrees at 9 bases. After removal of 1 base from V and 3 bases from J, the junction contained 4 bases not matched to a gene. There are 16 residues in the CDR3. Germline V gene data show CDR1 as KGHDR and CDR2 as SFDVKD. CDR3 sequence reads: CATSDFGSGRTDTQYF. CDR3 DNA sequence: TGTGCCACCAGTGATTTTGGTAGCGGGAGAACAGATACGCAGTATTTT.

V is TRBV19 and J is TRBJ1-5; D not certain. V lost 4 bases to trimming and J lost 0 bases, with 7 bases between them. Per germline, CDR1 LNHDA and CDR2 SQIVND (reference sequence). The CDR3 contains 14 residues. The CDR3 region has the DNA TGTGCCAGTAGTAGGGAAGGTAGCAATCAGCCCCAGCATTTT. It yields the protein CASSREGSNQPQHF. The whole variable domain, remainder taken from reference TRBV19 and TRBJ1-5, is DGGITQSPKYLFRKEGQNVTLSCEQNLNHDAMYWYRQDPGQGLRLIYYSQIVNDFQKGDIAEGYSVSREKKESFPLTVTSAQKNPTAFYLCASSREGSNQPQHFGDGTRLSIL.

The chain uses TRBV29-1 and TRBJ1-1; no clear D. Deletions cut 4 bases from V and 1 base from J, with 10 bases between. This CDR3 has 13 amino acids. Germline V gene lookup returns CDR1 SQVTM and CDR2 ANQGSEA. For the CDR3, the DNA is TGCAGCGTTGCCCCTCAGGAGAACACTGAAGCTTTCTTT. Translated, it gives CSVAPQENTEAFF.

The rearrangement links TRBV7-7 to TRBJ2-7, with 7 bases that match TRBD2. CDR1 is SSHAT, CDR2 FNYEAQ, per germline (reference sequence). After removal of 5 bases from V and 6 bases from J, the junction contained 7 bases not matched to a gene. The CDR3 is 13 residues long. The CDR3 nucleotides read TGTGCCAGCAGCACCCAACCGGGAGGCGAGCAGTACTTC. Amino acid sequence: CASSTQPGGEQYF.

The gene calls are TRBV5-6 and TRBJ2-5; the D call may be TRBD1 or TRBD2 (5 bases each). The germline CDR1 and CDR2 sequences are SGHDT and YYEEEE. The CDR3 has 14 amino acids. The ends were cut back, 0 bases at V and 4 bases at J, with 10 bases in the middle. CDR3 protein: CASSLVGVRETQYF. CDR3 in DNA: TGTGCCAGCAGCTTGGTGGGGGTTAGAGAGACCCAGTACTTC. The entire variable domain, with the rest obtained from reference TRBV5-6 and TRBJ2-5, is as follows: DAGVTQSPTHLIKTRGQQVTLRCSPKSGHDTVSWYQQALGQGPQFIFQYYEEEERQRGNFPDRFSGHQFPNYSSELNVNALLLGDSALYLCASSLVGVRETQYFGPGTRLLVL.

This chain uses TRBV20-1 with TRBJ2-1; D might be TRBD2 (6 bases). V was shortened by 3 bases and J by 10 bases, with 16 bases between the two germline ends. The CDR3 is made up of 13 amino acids. CDR1 is DFQATT, CDR2 SNEGSKA, per germline (reference sequence). CDR3 coding DNA: TGCAGTGCTAGCCCGGAGGGCCCCTCCGAGCAGTTCTTC. This gives the protein CSASPEGPSEQFF.

The chain recombines TRBV5-1 with TRBJ2-5; 7 positions match TRBD1. J lost 2 bases, V lost 4 bases, and 5 bases had no gene match. The CDR3 runs 14 residues. Germline V gene lookup returns CDR1 SGHRS and CDR2 YFSETQ. CDR3 sequence: CASSAGTEQETQYF. For the CDR3, the DNA is TGCGCCAGCAGCGCCGGGACAGAACAAGAGACCCAGTACTTC.

CDR3 sequence: CASRDWDRSSYEQYF. The CDR3 DNA is TGTGCCAGCCGGGACTGGGACAGGAGCTCCTACGAGCAGTACTTC. The J gene is TRBJ2-7, the V gene TRBV6-2 or TRBV6-3; 8 nucleotides line up with TRBD1. V shed 8 bases and J 0 bases; nucleotides not matched to a gene: 9. The V gene's germline CDR1 is MNHEY and CDR2 SVGEGT. The CDR3 is 15 residues long.

The J gene is TRBJ2-5, the V gene TRBV20-1; weak D call: TRBD2 (5 bases). Germline V gene lookup returns CDR1 DFQATT and CDR2 SNEGSKA (reference sequence). This CDR3 is built from 14 residues. V lost 0 bases to trimming and J lost 2 bases, with 10 bases between them. The CDR3 loop reads CSARDLGSQETQYF. The CDR3, as DNA: TGCAGTGCTAGAGATCTAGGGAGTCAAGAGACCCAGTACTTC.

This clonotype was seen once. The CDR3 DNA follows: TGTGCCAGCAGCCTGGAAACACCAGATACGCAGTATTTT. This gives the protein CASSLETPDTQYF. The rearrangement joins TRBV7-2 to TRBJ2-3, with unresolved D. There are 13 residues in the CDR3. CDR1 and CDR2 (germline): SGHTA, FQGNSA. The germline V and J ends were trimmed by 5 bases and 4 bases, with 10 bases remaining between them.

The chain joins TRBV29-1 to TRBJ1-2; D is perhaps TRBD1 (6 bases). V gave up 4 bases and J gave up 8 bases, with 14 bases separating them. This CDR3 has 12 residues. The V gene's germline CDR1 is SQVTM and CDR2 ANQGSEA. CDR3 sequence reads: CSVGGGGLGYTF. DNA for the CDR3: TGCAGCGTTGGGGGGGGCGGACTGGGCTACACCTTC. The entire variable domain, with the rest obtained from reference TRBV29-1 and TRBJ1-2, is as follows: SAVISQKPSRDICQRGTSLTIQCQVDSQVTMMFWYRQQPGQSLTLIATANQGSEATYESGFVIDKFPISRPNLTFSTLTVSNMSPEDSSIYLCSVGGGGLGYTFGSGTRLTVV.

The chain is built from TRBV7-9 and TRBJ2-1; 9 bases agree with TRBD2. The CDR3 sequence is 15 residues long. V lost 2 bases, J lost 10 bases, and 9 bases stayed unmatched. CDR1 SEHNR and CDR2 FQNEAQ come from the germline V gene (reference sequence). CDR3 sequence (DNA): TGTGCCAGCAGCTTACTTGCGGGGGGGCCACGAGAGCAGTTCTTC. This translates into CASSLLAGGPREQFF.

The V gene is TRBV20-1, the J gene TRBJ2-2, with 7 positions matching TRBD2. The length of the CDR3 is 15 residues. Germline-derived CDR1 and CDR2 are DFQATT and SNEGSKA (reference sequence). V dropped 1 base and J dropped 0; count of bases not matched to a gene: 2. The CDR3 is CSARVLAANTGELFF. The CDR3 DNA follows: TGCAGTGCTAGAGTTCTAGCGGCGAACACCGGGGAGCTGTTTTTT.

The V gene is TRBV7-9, the J gene TRBJ2-4; no clear D. With 2 bases removed from V and 6 bases from J, the gap between germline ends came to 14 bases. Germline CDR1 SEHNR, CDR2 FQNEAQ (reference sequence). The CDR3 has 15 amino acids. In nucleotides, the CDR3 is TGTGCCAGCAGCTTACCGACTCACTGGGGAAACATTCAGTACTTC. Encoded protein: CASSLPTHWGNIQYF.

The genes are TRBV7-9 and TRBJ1-1, with 8 nucleotides matching TRBD1. Germline CDR1 SEHNR, CDR2 FQNEAQ (reference sequence). This CDR3 region has 18 residues. After removal of 5 bases from V and 0 bases from J, the junction contained 14 bases not matched to a gene. In DNA, the CDR3 is TGTGCCAGCAGCCCGACAGGGGCAGGGCCGCGGGTGAACACTGAAGCTTTCTTT. It translates to CASSPTGAGPRVNTEAFF.

V usage is TRBV20-1 and J usage is TRBJ2-7, with D possibly matching TRBD2 (6 bases). The CDR3 loop spans 12 amino acids. Trimming removed 0 bases at V and 6 bases at J, with 9 bases between. In germline, CDR1 is DFQATT, CDR2 SNEGSKA (reference sequence). The CDR3 loop is CSARDPSAEQYF. The CDR3 DNA reads TGCAGTGCTAGAGATCCTAGCGCCGAGCAGTACTTC.

V is TRBV6-2 or TRBV6-3 and J is TRBJ1-2; 10 positions agree with TRBD1. Germline lookup yields CDR1 MNHEY and CDR2 SVGEGT. The J segment lost 4 bases and the V segment lost 2 bases, leaving 4 bases of the junction unmatched. CDR3 length equals 15 residues. The CDR3 reads CASSYDRGRIYGYTF. The CDR3 region has the DNA TGTGCCAGCAGTTACGACAGGGGGCGCATCTATGGCTACACCTTC.